Sequencing of this T cell receptor beta chain was carried out in a study of blood T cells in healthy people across ages. Germline V gene sequence: CDR1 SGHAT, CDR2 FQNNGV. After removal of 1 base from V and 4 bases from J, the junction contained 4 bases not matched to a gene. The CDR3 is 15 residues long. Donor samples were obtained from healthy Caucasian individuals from Russia, aged roughly 6 to 90. Through a sample-barcoded 5' primer and a J-beta primer mix, a second PCR was run for roughly 6 to 12 cycles. Tags on each cDNA molecule came from a template-switch adaptor with 12 random nucleotides. TCRdb called the 5' RACE reads again in MiXCR, with one record for every CDR3 protein. The table lists roughly 900,000 distinct CDR3 sequences, approximately 49% of them singletons.

V is TRBV11-2 and J is TRBJ1-5, with 7 bases fitting TRBD1. The sequencing sample was made of blood. This clonotype originated in a man aged 25-45 years in good health. CDR3 sequence (DNA): TGTGCCAGCAGCTTAGGACCGGGACAGAATCAGCCCCAGCATTTT. This sequence encodes CASSLGPGQNQPQHF. Using reference TRBV11-2 and TRBJ1-5 for the parts outside the CDR3, the full variable domain is EAGVAQSPRYKIIEKRQSVAFWCNPISGHATLYWYQQILGQGPKLLIQFQNNGVVDDSQLPKDRFSAERLKGVDSTLKIQPAKLEDSAVYLCASSLGPGQNQPQHFGDGTRLSIL.